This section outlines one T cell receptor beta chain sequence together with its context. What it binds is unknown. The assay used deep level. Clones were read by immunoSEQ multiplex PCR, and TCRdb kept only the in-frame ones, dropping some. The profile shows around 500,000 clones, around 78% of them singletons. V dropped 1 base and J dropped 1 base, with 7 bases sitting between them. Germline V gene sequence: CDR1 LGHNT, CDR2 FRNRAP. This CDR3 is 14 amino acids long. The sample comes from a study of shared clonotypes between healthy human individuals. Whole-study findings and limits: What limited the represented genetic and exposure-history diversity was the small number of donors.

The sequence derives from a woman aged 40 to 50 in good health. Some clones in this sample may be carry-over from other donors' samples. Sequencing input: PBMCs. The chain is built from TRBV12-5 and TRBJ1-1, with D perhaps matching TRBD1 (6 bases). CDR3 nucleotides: TGTGCTAGTGGTTTGGGGGGGGCGAACACTGAAGCTTTCTTT. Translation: CASGLGGANTEAFF.